This is a list of T cell receptor beta chains from one sample in a study of blood T cell repertoires in COVID-19. The method was immunoSEQ multiplex PCR; TCRdb's version includes in-frame clones alone and lacks a portion of them. The data hold some 110,000 clones, with about 85% observed a single time. Sequenced material: peripheral blood. These receptors originate from a man aged 35 to 55 with acute or convalescent COVID-19. The CDR3 runs from the conserved cysteine through the conserved F or W. Each record gives: clone size, V gene, J gene, D gene, CDR3 protein, CDR3 DNA. The D gene is left open where the match is weak. Not all rows give a size; the values are once, few, many and, for expanded clones, a class.

>.|TRBV28|TRBJ2-7|TRBD1
CASSRTGPPEQYF
TGTGCCAGCAGCCGGACAGGTCCCCCCGAGCAGTACTTC
>.|TRBV5-6|TRBJ2-1|TRBD2
CASTPGDYRGEQFF
TGTGCCAGCACTCCGGGGGACTACCGGGGTGAGCAGTTCTTC
>.|TRBV25-1|TRBJ2-3|.
CASSEYATDTQYF
TGTGCCAGCAGTGAATATGCGACAGATACGCAGTATTTT
>.|TRBV29-1|TRBJ2-3|TRBD1
CSVPTGAIADTQYF
TGCAGCGTTCCGACAGGGGCTATCGCAGATACGCAGTATTTT
>.|TRBV5-5|TRBJ2-7|.
CASSRGWAYEQYF
TGTGCCAGCAGCCGCGGGTGGGCCTACGAGCAGTACTTC
>.|TRBV24-1|TRBJ2-6|TRBD1
CATSDRGQGDGANVLTF
TGTGCCACCAGTGACCGGGGACAGGGGGACGGGGCCAACGTCCTGACTTTC
>.|TRBV7-9|TRBJ2-5|.
CASSPDTQETQYF
TGTGCCAGCAGCCCAGACACTCAAGAGACCCAGTACTTC
>.|TRBV18|TRBJ1-1|.
CASSSGKHMNTEAFF
TGTGCCAGCTCATCGGGAAAACATATGAACACTGAAGCTTTCTTT
>few|TRBV6-5|TRBJ2-1|TRBD2
CASSETSDYNEQFF
TGTGCCAGCAGCGAGACTAGCGACTACAATGAGCAGTTCTTC
>.|TRBV7-2|TRBJ1-2|.
CASSLWTAYGYTF
TGTGCCAGCAGCTTGTGGACAGCCTATGGCTACACCTTC
>.|TRBV6-2/TRBV6-3|TRBJ2-6|TRBD2
CASSYTLAGYTGANVLTF
TGTGCCAGCAGTTACACACTAGCGGGCTATACTGGGGCCAACGTCCTGACTTTC
>.|TRBV7-2|TRBJ2-7|.
CASSLAYREQYF
TGTGCCAGCAGCTTAGCGTATCGCGAGCAGTACTTC
>.|TRBV12-3/TRBV12-4|TRBJ1-2|.
CASRRQANYGYTF
TGTGCCAGCAGACGACAGGCCAACTATGGCTACACCTTC
>.|TRBV6-4|TRBJ2-3|TRBD2
CASRDRRGLLAGKGGLTDTQYF
TGTGCCAGCAGGGACAGGCGAGGGCTACTAGCGGGCAAAGGGGGCCTCACAGATACGCAGTATTTT
>.|TRBV5-6|TRBJ1-5|.
CASSLGGRQPQHF
TGTGCCAGCAGCTTAGGTGGGCGACAGCCCCAGCATTTT
>.|TRBV6-5|TRBJ2-3|.
CASTHAGARTDTQYF
TGTGCCAGTACGCACGCGGGGGCTAGGACAGATACGCAGTATTTT
>.|TRBV21-1|TRBJ2-1|.
CASSKDHKTERGYNEQFF
TGTGCCAGCAGCAAAGACCATAAGACCGAGAGGGGGTACAATGAGCAGTTCTTC
>.|TRBV4-2|TRBJ1-2|TRBD1
CASSFPGGTASFNYGYTF
TGTGCCAGCAGCTTCCCTGGGGGGACAGCCAGTTTTAACTATGGCTACACCTTC
>.|TRBV5-6|TRBJ2-7|TRBD1
CASSLGTGPYEQYF
TGTGCCAGCAGCCTCGGGACAGGACCCTACGAGCAGTACTTC
>.|TRBV19|TRBJ1-2|.
CASSPRQSPYGYTF
TGTGCCAGTAGCCCCCGACAGTCTCCCTATGGCTACACCTTC
>.|TRBV18|TRBJ2-3|.
CASSPGRIEGDTQYF
TGTGCCAGCTCACCGGGGAGGATCGAAGGAGATACGCAGTATTTT
>.|TRBV10-3|TRBJ2-3|TRBD2
CAISRTSGTDTQYF
TGTGCCATCAGCCGGACTAGCGGCACAGATACGCAGTATTTT
>once|TRBV4-2|TRBJ1-2|TRBD1
CASSHRDRGGFYGYTF
TGTGCCAGCAGCCACAGAGACAGGGGTGGTTTCTATGGCTACACCTTC
>once|TRBV4-1|TRBJ2-5|TRBD2
CASSQAHGAGGRQETQYF
TGCGCCAGCAGCCAAGCCCATGGAGCGGGGGGTCGACAAGAGACCCAGTACTTC
>.|TRBV18|TRBJ2-7|.
CASSPPGTGRLEQYF
TGTGCCAGCTCACCACCGGGAACAGGTCGACTCGAGCAGTACTTC
>once|TRBV5-5|TRBJ2-7|.
CASSLEGRRLAEQYF
TGTGCCAGCAGCTTGGAGGGTAGGCGGCTAGCCGAGCAGTACTTC
>once|TRBV5-5|TRBJ2-5|.
CASSLGRGAQVETQYF
TGTGCCAGCAGCTTGGGCCGGGGGGCGCAGGTAGAGACCCAGTACTTC
>.|TRBV28|TRBJ2-3|.
CASKGGGSPDTQYF
TGTGCCAGCAAAGGAGGAGGGAGCCCAGATACGCAGTATTTT
>.|TRBV5-1|TRBJ1-1|.
CASSFVTDTEAFF
TGCGCCAGCAGCTTTGTGACAGACACTGAAGCTTTCTTT
>.|TRBV27|TRBJ1-5|.
CATVPGTFNQPQHF
TGTGCCACCGTGCCCGGGACATTTAATCAGCCCCAGCATTTT
>.|TRBV19|TRBJ1-1|.
CASSIGQINTEAFF
TGTGCCAGTAGTATTGGACAGATCAACACTGAAGCTTTCTTT
>.|TRBV28|TRBJ1-5|.
CASTPVQQRVPQHF
TGTGCCAGCACCCCGGTACAGCAACGCGTTCCCCAGCATTTT
>.|TRBV6-4|TRBJ1-6|TRBD1
CASSSGTANSPLHF
TGTGCCAGCAGTTCCGGGACAGCTAATTCACCCCTCCACTTT
>.|TRBV27|TRBJ2-3|TRBD2
CASSLSPPAAGRRTDTQYF
TGTGCCAGCAGTTTATCTCCCCCGGCAGCGGGACGGCGCACAGATACGCAGTATTTT
>.|TRBV7-3|TRBJ2-6|TRBD1
CASSSRPGTGGSGANVLTF
TGTGCCAGCAGCTCCCGACCCGGGACAGGGGGCTCTGGGGCCAACGTCCTGACTTTC
>once|TRBV4-3|TRBJ1-6|.
CASNSLGSPLHF
TGCGCCAGCAACAGCTTGGGTTCACCCCTCCACTTT
>.|TRBV28|TRBJ1-6|.
CASSDERSSYNSPLHF
TGTGCCAGCAGTGATGAACGGAGCTCCTATAATTCACCCCTCCACTTT
>few|TRBV29-1|TRBJ2-3|TRBD2
CSAEAGGLDTQYF
TGCAGCGCAGAAGCGGGGGGGTTAGATACGCAGTATTTT
>.|TRBV27|TRBJ2-7|TRBD2
CASRERATRSGRGYEQYF
TGTGCCAGCAGGGAGAGGGCCACAAGGAGCGGGAGGGGATACGAGCAGTACTTC
>.|TRBV18|TRBJ2-5|TRBD2
CASSPPGLATRGETQYF
TGTGCCAGCTCACCTCCGGGACTAGCGACACGAGGGGAGACCCAGTACTTC
>few|TRBV12-5|TRBJ2-5|.
CASGLPETRGETQYF
TGTGCTAGTGGTTTGCCCGAGACTAGAGGGGAGACCCAGTACTTC
>.|TRBV9|TRBJ2-2|.
CASSVGYSLNTGELFF
TGTGCCAGCAGCGTAGGATACTCGCTGAACACCGGGGAGCTGTTTTTT
>.|TRBV6-5|TRBJ2-3|.
CAIADYNTDTQYF
TGTGCCATCGCGGACTACAACACAGATACGCAGTATTTT
>.|TRBV28|TRBJ2-7|TRBD1
CASSVGTGGRRSYEQYF
TGTGCCAGCAGCGTGGGGACAGGGGGTAGAAGGTCCTACGAGCAGTACTTC
>.|TRBV28|TRBJ2-7|.
CASSPTPLTYEQYF
TGTGCCAGCAGCCCAACACCCCTGACCTACGAGCAGTACTTC
>.|TRBV4-1|TRBJ1-1|TRBD1
CASSQHGQGRTEAFF
TGCGCCAGCAGCCAACACGGACAGGGAAGGACTGAAGCTTTCTTT
>.|TRBV28|TRBJ1-4|.
CASRPQGFQLFF
TGTGCCAGCAGACCACAGGGCTTCCAACTGTTTTTT
>.|TRBV12-3/TRBV12-4|TRBJ1-2|TRBD1
CASSLAGQGGYTF
TGTGCCAGCAGTTTAGCGGGACAGGGCGGCTACACCTTC
>few|TRBV9|TRBJ1-6|.
CASSVTGNSPLHF
TGTGCCAGCAGCGTCACCGGTAATTCACCCCTCCACTTT
>few|TRBV7-9|TRBJ1-2|.
CASSSGEANYGYTF
TGTGCCAGCAGCTCGGGGGAAGCTAACTATGGCTACACCTTC
>.|TRBV5-4|TRBJ2-3|TRBD2
CASSLEGTRSDTQYF
TGTGCCAGCAGCTTGGAGGGGACTAGATCAGATACGCAGTATTTT